The T cell receptor beta chain under discussion was sequenced for a study of human T cells and chemical hapten exposure. TCRdb processed the RACE reads anew with MiXCR; each CDR3 protein has one entry. Of some 96,000 distinct CDR3 sequences listed, roughly 27% were seen once; the top ten hold about a tenth. The time point is: patch test 3, about 24 weeks after DPC sensitization. Treatment reported: therapeutic diphenylcyclopropenone sensitization with weekly scalp DPC. V was pared by 2 bases and J by 7 bases, with 9 bases between. This CDR3 spans 13 amino acids. Germline CDR1 and CDR2: MRHNA and SNTAGT.

The specimen was whole blood, collected in connection with sensitization to the hapten diphenylcyclopropenone (DPC). This TCR was recovered from a man aged 40-55 years with alopecia areata. Some clones in this sample may be carry-over from other donors' samples. The chain is built from TRBV6-4 and TRBJ1-5, with D perhaps TRBD1 (5 bases). Here the CDR3 reads CASSDGGSQPQHF. In DNA form, the CDR3 reads TGTGCCAGCAGTGACGGGGGGAGCCAGCCCCAGCATTTT.